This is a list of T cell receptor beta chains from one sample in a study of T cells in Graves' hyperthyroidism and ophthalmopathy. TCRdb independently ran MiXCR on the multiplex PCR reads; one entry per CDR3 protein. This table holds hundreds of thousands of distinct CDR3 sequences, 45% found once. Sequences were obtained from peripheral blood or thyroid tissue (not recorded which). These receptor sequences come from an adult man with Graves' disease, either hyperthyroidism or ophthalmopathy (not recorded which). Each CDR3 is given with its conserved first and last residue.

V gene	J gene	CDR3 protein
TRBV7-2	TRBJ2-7	CASSFAVAGAYEQYF
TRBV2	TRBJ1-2	CASPNGRSEDLYGYTF
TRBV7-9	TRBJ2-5	CASSLSRTYQETQYF
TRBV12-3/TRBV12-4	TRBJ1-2	CASSVTGSPGYTF
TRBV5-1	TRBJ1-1	CASSLDGRQRDTEAFF
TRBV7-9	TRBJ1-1	CASSREQTFF
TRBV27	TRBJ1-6	CASSFALNSPLHF
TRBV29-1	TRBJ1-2	CSRGQGSRGYTF
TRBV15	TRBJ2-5	CATSRETSGGPQETQYF
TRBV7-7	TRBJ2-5	CASSRLGTSVKTQYF
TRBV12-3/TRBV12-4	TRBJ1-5	CASSLGQGFNQPQHF
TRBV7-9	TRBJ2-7	CASRFGGRGDYEQYF
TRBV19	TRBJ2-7	CASSPRGISEQYF
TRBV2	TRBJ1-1	CASSPIGTGNTEAFF
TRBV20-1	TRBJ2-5	CSARDSEELKETQYF
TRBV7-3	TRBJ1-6	CASSPGQENSPLHF
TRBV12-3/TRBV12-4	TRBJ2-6	CASSLVRAGANVLTF
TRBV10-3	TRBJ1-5	CAISVDLVNQPQHF
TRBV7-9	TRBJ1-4	CASSFATGRDEKLFF
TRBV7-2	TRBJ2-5	CASSLGPQETQYF
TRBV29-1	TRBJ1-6	CSAMDSPGANSPLHF
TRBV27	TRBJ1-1	CASSLGTVPTEAFF
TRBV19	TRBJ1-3	CASGRGSGNTIYF
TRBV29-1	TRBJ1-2	CSVAVGGYGYTF
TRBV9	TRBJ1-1	CASSVVVSGQAFF
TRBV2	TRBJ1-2	CASSRGTAANYDYTF
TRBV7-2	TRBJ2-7	CASSPEPGQQYEQYF
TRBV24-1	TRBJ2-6	CATSDPRQGRGVLTF
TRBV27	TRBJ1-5	CASSLGGTGINQPQHF
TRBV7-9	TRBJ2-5	CASSEIDSWTSGEQETQYF
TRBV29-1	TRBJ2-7	CSVMDGPYEQYF
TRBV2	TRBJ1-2	CASRVGQGDYGYTF
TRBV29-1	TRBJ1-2	CSVIGDSSYGYTF
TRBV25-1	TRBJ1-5	CAISAGGRNQPQHF
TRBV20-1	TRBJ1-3	CSASIGGQGNTIYF
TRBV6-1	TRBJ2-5	CASGPGPQETQYF
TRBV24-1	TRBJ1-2	CATSDPGPLDGYTF
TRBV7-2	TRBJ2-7	CASSPGVYYEQYF
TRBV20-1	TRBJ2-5	CSGRGLAGYQETQYF